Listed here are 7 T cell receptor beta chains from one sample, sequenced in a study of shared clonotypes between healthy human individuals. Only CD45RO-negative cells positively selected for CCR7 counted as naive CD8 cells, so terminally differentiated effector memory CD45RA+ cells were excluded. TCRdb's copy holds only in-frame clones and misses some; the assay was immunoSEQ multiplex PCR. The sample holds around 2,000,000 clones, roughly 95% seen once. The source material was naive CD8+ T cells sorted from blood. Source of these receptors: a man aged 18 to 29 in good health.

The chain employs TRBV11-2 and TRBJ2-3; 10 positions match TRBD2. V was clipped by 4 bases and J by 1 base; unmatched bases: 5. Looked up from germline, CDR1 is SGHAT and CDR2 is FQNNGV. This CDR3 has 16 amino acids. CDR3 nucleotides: TGTGCCAGCAGCTACCTAGCGGGAGTTGGCACAGATACGCAGTATTTT. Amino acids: CASSYLAGVGTDTQYF.

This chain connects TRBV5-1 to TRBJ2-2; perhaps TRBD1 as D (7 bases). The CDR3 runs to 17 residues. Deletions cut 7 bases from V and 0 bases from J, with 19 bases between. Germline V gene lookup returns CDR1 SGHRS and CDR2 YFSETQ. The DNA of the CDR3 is TGCGCCAGCGTCCAGGGGGAGGTGGCGGCGAACACCGGGGAGCTGTTTTTT. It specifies CASVQGEVAANTGELFF.

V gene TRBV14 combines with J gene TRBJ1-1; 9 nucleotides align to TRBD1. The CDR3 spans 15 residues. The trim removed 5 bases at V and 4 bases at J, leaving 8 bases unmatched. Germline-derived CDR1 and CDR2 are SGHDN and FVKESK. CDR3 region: CASSAHRGQSTEAFF. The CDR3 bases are TGTGCCAGCAGCGCCCACAGGGGGCAAAGCACTGAAGCTTTCTTT.

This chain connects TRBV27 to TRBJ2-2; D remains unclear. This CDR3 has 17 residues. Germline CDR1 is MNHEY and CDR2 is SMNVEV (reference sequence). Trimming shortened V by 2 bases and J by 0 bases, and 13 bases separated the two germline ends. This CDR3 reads CASSLLSVQANTGELFF. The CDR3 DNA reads TGTGCCAGCAGTTTACTCTCAGTGCAGGCGAACACCGGGGAGCTGTTTTTT.

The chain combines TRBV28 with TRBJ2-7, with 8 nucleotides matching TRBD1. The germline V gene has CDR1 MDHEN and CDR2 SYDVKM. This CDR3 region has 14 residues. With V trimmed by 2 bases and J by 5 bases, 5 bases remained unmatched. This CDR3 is CASSLTGGKDEQYF. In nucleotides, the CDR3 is TGTGCCAGCAGTTTAACAGGGGGGAAGGACGAGCAGTACTTC.

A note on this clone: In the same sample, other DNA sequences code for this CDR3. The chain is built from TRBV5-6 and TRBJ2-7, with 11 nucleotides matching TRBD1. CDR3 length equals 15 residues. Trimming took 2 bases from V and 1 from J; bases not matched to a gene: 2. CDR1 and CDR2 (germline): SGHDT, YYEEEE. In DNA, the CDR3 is TGTGCCAGCAGCTTAGGACAGGGGGCATCCTACGAGCAGTACTTC. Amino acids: CASSLGQGASYEQYF. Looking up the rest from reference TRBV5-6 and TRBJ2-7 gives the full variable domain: DAGVTQSPTHLIKTRGQQVTLRCSPKSGHDTVSWYQQALGQGPQFIFQYYEEEERQRGNFPDRFSGHQFPNYSSELNVNALLLGDSALYLCASSLGQGASYEQYFGPGTRLTVT.

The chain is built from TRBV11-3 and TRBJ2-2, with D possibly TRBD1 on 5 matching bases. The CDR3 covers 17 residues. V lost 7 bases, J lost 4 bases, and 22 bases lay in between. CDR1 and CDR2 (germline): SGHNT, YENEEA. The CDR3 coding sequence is TGTGCCAGCACCGAAGGTCCACCAAACAGGCTCACCGGGGAGCTGTTTTTT. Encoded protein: CASTEGPPNRLTGELFF. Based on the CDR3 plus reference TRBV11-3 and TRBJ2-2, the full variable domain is EAGVVQSPRYKIIEKKQPVAFWCNPISGHNTLYWYLQNLGQGPELLIRYENEEAVDDSQLPKDRFSAERLKGVDSTLKIQPAELGDSAVYLCASTEGPPNRLTGELFFGEGSRLTVL.